This T cell receptor (beta chain) is drawn from a study of T cells in Graves' hyperthyroidism and ophthalmopathy. RNA transcripts provided the source from which TCR beta CDR3 regions were amplified. During a first-round RT-PCR of the TCR CDR3, the HTBI primer set was used. MiXCR, run by TCRdb on the multiplex PCR reads, gives a single entry per CDR3 protein. This sample has 540,000 or so distinct CDR3 sequences; roughly 50% occur once, and the top ten carry around a fifth. The sample holds many counts of this clonotype. The CDR3 runs to 13 residues. Germline CDR1 is SNHLY and CDR2 is FYNNEI. Trimming cost V 11 bases and J 0 bases, with 10 bases left between them.

This clonotype was obtained from an adult woman with Graves' disease, either hyperthyroidism or ophthalmopathy (not recorded which). V and J are TRBV2 and TRBJ1-4; possible D gene TRBD1, 6 bases. Sequencing was performed on peripheral blood or thyroid tissue (not recorded which). As DNA, the CDR3 is TGTGCCGGGGGACAATCAACTAATGAAAAACTGTTTTTT. This gives the protein CAGGQSTNEKLFF.